The next 19 T cell receptor beta chains were all read from a single sample in a study of CD8 T cells in ankylosing spondylitis. MiXCR, run by TCRdb on the 5' RACE reads, gives a single entry per CDR3 protein. The table includes 250,000 to 400,000 distinct CDR3 sequences, roughly 11% detected once. Sequenced: blood, either unsorted or a sorted T cell fraction (not recorded which). All receptors come from a female donor with ankylosing spondylitis or in good health (not recorded which).

The chain recombines TRBV3-1 with TRBJ2-2; 7 nucleotides match TRBD2. Germline-derived CDR1 and CDR2 are LGHDT and YNNKEL (reference sequence). The CDR3 is made up of 14 amino acids. V lost 3 bases, J lost 6 bases, and 4 bases stayed unmatched. The CDR3 region has the DNA TGTGCCAGCAGCCAGCGGGAGCGTCCCGGGGAGCTGTTTTTT. Its translation is CASSQRERPGELFF.

There are many counts of this clonotype. This rearrangement joins TRBV5-6 to TRBJ2-3; possibly TRBD2 for D (6 bases). The V and J ends lost 4 bases and 3 bases respectively, with 15 bases between them. The CDR3 sequence is 15 residues long. CDR1 is SGHDT and CDR2 is YYEEEE in the germline V gene. In DNA form, the CDR3 reads TGTGCCAGCAGCCCCGCGGGGAGTTTTACAGATACGCAGTATTTT. It encodes CASSPAGSFTDTQYF.

This clonotype occurred many times. The J gene is TRBJ2-2, the V gene TRBV28, with unresolved D. With 5 bases removed from V and 5 bases from J, the gap between germline ends came to 9 bases. Germline loops: CDR1 MDHEN, CDR2 SYDVKM. The CDR3 loop spans 13 amino acids. As DNA, the CDR3 is TGTGCCAGCAGTGCACCAGGAACCGGGGAGCTGTTTTTT. Protein product: CASSAPGTGELFF. Full variable domain (outside the CDR3, taken from reference TRBV28 and TRBJ2-2): DVKVTQSSRYLVKRTGEKVFLECVQDMDHENMFWYRQDPGLGLRLIYFSYDVKMKEKGDIPEGYSVSREKKERFSLILESASTNQTSMYLCASSAPGTGELFFGEGSRLTVL.

The chain carries TRBV5-1 and TRBJ2-5; TRBD2 matches at 7 bases. The CDR3 covers 15 residues. CDR1 is SGHRS, CDR2 YFSETQ, per germline. V shed 1 base, J shed 3 bases, and the junction held 6 bases outside the gene matches. The CDR3 protein is CASSLSRLAEETQYF. In nucleotides, the CDR3 is TGCGCCAGCAGCTTGAGTAGACTAGCTGAAGAGACCCAGTACTTC.

This clonotype was detected only a few times. CDR3 in DNA: TGTGCCAGCAGTCTGGGGGTCGGGGAGACCCAGTACTTC. Residues: CASSLGVGETQYF. This chain connects TRBV12-3 or TRBV12-4 to TRBJ2-5, with D possibly being TRBD1 or TRBD2 (5 bases each). Trimming removed 5 bases from V and 5 bases from J, with 12 bases in between. The CDR3 is 13 amino acids.

This clonotype was observed many times. The V call is TRBV28, the J call TRBJ2-3, with a possible D match to TRBD2 (7 bases). Germline CDR1 reads MDHEN; CDR2 reads SYDVKM. Trimming left V 6 bases short and J 5 bases short, with 21 bases between. CDR3 length: 16 amino acids. Written as DNA, the CDR3 is TGTGCCAGCAGCCCCGTGGGGGGGCGAATCAGAGATACGCAGTATTTT. Translating it yields CASSPVGGRIRDTQYF.

The chain combines TRBV28 with TRBJ1-2; D is unclear. CDR3 length equals 14 residues. Germline values: CDR1 MDHEN, CDR2 SYDVKM. V shed 1 base and J shed 7 bases, with 13 bases lying between them. CDR3 amino acids: CASSLSPEIGGYTF. The CDR3 DNA is TGTGCCAGCAGTTTATCCCCCGAGATTGGTGGCTACACCTTC.

There are many counts of this clonotype. This sequence joins TRBV29-1 and TRBJ1-1, with D possibly TRBD1 on 5 matching bases. V was pared by 5 bases and J by 0 bases, with 13 bases between. Germline V gene data show CDR1 as SQVTM and CDR2 as ANQGSEA. This CDR3 spans 14 amino acids. The CDR3 sequence: CSVQGRVMNTEAFF. CDR3 nucleotides: TGCAGCGTTCAGGGCCGTGTAATGAACACTGAAGCTTTCTTT.

This clonotype was seen repeatedly, ten times or more. This sequence joins TRBV20-1 and TRBJ2-7; 11 nucleotides align to TRBD2. Germline lookup yields CDR1 DFQATT and CDR2 SNEGSKA (reference sequence). V shed 5 bases and J 4 bases; nucleotides not matched to a gene: 7. This CDR3 is 14 amino acids long. The DNA of the CDR3 is TGCAGTGCTGCTTTAGCGGGAGGGTGGTACGAGCAGTACTTC. It codes for CSAALAGGWYEQYF.

The table lists this clonotype with many counts. V and J are TRBV3-1 and TRBJ2-7; 7 bases fit TRBD1. This CDR3 spans 15 amino acids. Per the germline V gene, CDR1 is LGHDT and CDR2 is YNNKEL (reference sequence). Trimming at V came to 3 bases and at J to 6 bases, leaving 11 bases not matched to a gene. The CDR3 DNA sequence: TGTGCCAGCAGCCAGACAGGGATTAACTCTGGCGAGCAGTACTTC. Its protein product is CASSQTGINSGEQYF.

This clonotype was picked up many times. CDR3 region: CASSFGNRGVGQPQHF. CDR3 DNA: TGTGCCAGCAGTTTTGGGAATCGAGGGGTTGGTCAGCCCCAGCATTTT. The chain joins TRBV12-3 or TRBV12-4 to TRBJ1-5, with a possible D match to TRBD1 (5 bases). The CDR3 extends over 16 amino acids. With 3 bases removed from V and 6 bases from J, the gap between germline ends came to 18 bases.

This clonotype has a handful of counts. The CDR3, as DNA: TGTGCCAGCACCCTTTCGCCCCTCACAGCCTACAATGAGCAGTTCTTC. This translates into CASTLSPLTAYNEQFF. The chain recombines TRBV27 with TRBJ2-1; D is unresolved. The CDR3 contains 16 residues. In germline, CDR1 is MNHEY, CDR2 SMNVEV (reference sequence). V was cut by 7 bases and J by 2 bases, with 18 bases left in between.

This clonotype occurred a few times. The chain links TRBV15 to TRBJ1-2; perhaps TRBD1 as D (5 bases). CDR3 length equals 15 residues. Germline CDR1 LNHNV, CDR2 YYDKDF (reference sequence). V lost 5 bases and J 0 bases, leaving 13 bases between the germline ends. Written as DNA, the CDR3 is TGTGCCACCAGCGGAGTGGGGCCAGCTAACTATGGCTACACCTTC. Protein: CATSGVGPANYGYTF.

This chain connects TRBV10-3 to TRBJ1-1; the D gene is possibly TRBD1 (6 bases). Trimming removed 7 bases from V and 0 bases from J, with 9 bases in between. Germline assignment: CDR1 ENHRY and CDR2 SYGVKD. The CDR3 runs 13 residues. The CDR3 bases are TGTGCCATCAATAACAGGGTGAACACTGAAGCTTTCTTT. It yields the protein CAINNRVNTEAFF.

At least ten counts were recorded for this clonotype. The gene calls are TRBV29-1 and TRBJ2-1; the D gene is possibly TRBD1 (6 bases). V was shortened by 0 bases and J by 4 bases, with 13 bases between the two germline ends. This CDR3 is built from 15 residues. Germline V gene lookup returns CDR1 SQVTM and CDR2 ANQGSEA. The CDR3 protein is CSVEDQGQTYNEQFF. CDR3 bases: TGCAGCGTTGAAGATCAGGGACAAACTTACAATGAGCAGTTCTTC.

With respect to this clonotype: One end of the junction varies from germline; a read error may be responsible. The chain has TRBV20-1 and TRBJ2-3; no definite D call. The CDR3 runs to 15 residues. Germline CDR1 and CDR2: DFQATT and SNEGSKA (reference sequence). CDR3 sequence reads: CSARDWVGLTDTQFF. In DNA, the CDR3 is TGCAGTGCTAGAGATTGGGTGGGCCTCACAGATACGCAGTTTTTT.

This clonotype was picked up many times. The J gene is TRBJ2-1, the V gene TRBV5-1; D gene ambiguous. CDR1 SGHRS and CDR2 YFSETQ come from the germline V gene. Trimming pared 5 bases from V and 6 bases from J, leaving 9 bases between. The CDR3 is made up of 12 amino acids. The CDR3 coding sequence is TGCGCCAGCAGGGAACCGGCCAATGAGCAGTTCTTC. It encodes CASREPANEQFF.

Only a few counts were recorded for this clonotype. The chain joins TRBV6-5 to TRBJ2-3; TRBD2 matches 9 bases. With 4 bases clipped from V and 3 bases from J, the junction kept 11 bases outside the gene matches. The CDR3 has 17 residues. Germline CDR1 and CDR2: MNHEY and SVGAGI. In DNA, the CDR3 is TGTGCCAGCAGTTCCACCGCGCTAGCGGGGACTACAGATACGCAGTATTTT. This translates into CASSSTALAGTTDTQYF.

The CDR3 bases are TGTGCCAGCAGCGTAGTTGGGGGGCCCACTGAAGCTTTCTTT. Its protein is CASSVVGGPTEAFF. The chain links TRBV9 to TRBJ1-1; a possible D gene is TRBD1 (6 bases). Trimming took 0 bases from V and 4 from J, leaving 10 bases between them. The CDR3 runs 14 residues. CDR1 and CDR2 (germline): SGDLS, YYNGEE.